This TCR beta chain emerged from a study of molecular identifiers for immune sequencing clone quantification. Deletions cut 8 bases from V and 2 bases from J, with 16 bases between. The CDR3 loop spans 13 amino acids. Germline CDR1 is DFQATT and CDR2 is SNEGSKA (reference sequence). The study's findings and limits: Clones above 20 RNA copies held over 97% of effector molecules, under 1% in naive cells. Spike-in Jurkat TCR RNA from a single cell reportedly registered among about 1 million naive cells. Clone sizes could be underestimated for highly expanded clones when identical TCR molecules share a barcode.

Making the bulk TCR libraries relied on previously described methods and listed TCR primers. TCRdb called the PCR reads again in MiXCR, with one record for every CDR3 protein. The profile covers some 320,000 distinct CDR3 sequences, with roughly a quarter appearing a single time and around 0.7% taken by the ten largest. A note on this clonotype: The antigen remains undetermined.

The chain combines TRBV20-1 with TRBJ2-7; D is perhaps TRBD2 (6 bases). This clonotype was sampled from a human donor in good health. Some libraries in this study had Jurkat cell RNA spiked in. The sequenced material came from naive CD8+ T cells from blood, with Jurkat cell RNA spiked in. Subset in this sample: FACS-sorted CD8+CD4-CCR7+CD45RA+ naive T cells. The CDR3 region is CSTPPSDTYEQYF. The CDR3 region has the DNA TGCAGTACCCCTCCTAGCGACACCTACGAGCAGTACTTC.